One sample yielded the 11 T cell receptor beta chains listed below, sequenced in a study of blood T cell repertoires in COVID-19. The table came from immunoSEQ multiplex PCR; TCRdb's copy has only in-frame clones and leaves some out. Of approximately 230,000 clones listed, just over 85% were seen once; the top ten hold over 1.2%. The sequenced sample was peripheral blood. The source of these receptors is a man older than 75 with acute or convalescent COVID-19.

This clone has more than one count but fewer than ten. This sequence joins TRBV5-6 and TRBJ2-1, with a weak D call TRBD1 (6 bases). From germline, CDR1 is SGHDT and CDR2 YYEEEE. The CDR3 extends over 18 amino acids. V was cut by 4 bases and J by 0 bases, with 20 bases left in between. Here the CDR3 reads CASSLHPVTGSSYNEQFF. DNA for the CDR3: TGTGCCAGCAGCCTCCACCCTGTTACAGGGAGCTCCTACAATGAGCAGTTCTTC.

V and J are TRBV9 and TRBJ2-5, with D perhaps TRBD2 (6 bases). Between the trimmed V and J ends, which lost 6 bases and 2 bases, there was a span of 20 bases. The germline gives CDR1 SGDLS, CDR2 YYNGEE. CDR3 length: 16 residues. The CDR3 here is CASTPWGEMRQETQYF. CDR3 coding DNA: TGTGCCAGCACCCCCTGGGGGGAGATGAGGCAAGAGACCCAGTACTTC.

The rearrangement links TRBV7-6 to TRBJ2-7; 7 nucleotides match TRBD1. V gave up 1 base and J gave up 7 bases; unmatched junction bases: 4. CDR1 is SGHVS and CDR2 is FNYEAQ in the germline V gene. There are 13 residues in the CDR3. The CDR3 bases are TGTGCCAGCAGCTTAGACGCAGGGGGTGAGCAGTACTTC. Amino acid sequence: CASSLDAGGEQYF.

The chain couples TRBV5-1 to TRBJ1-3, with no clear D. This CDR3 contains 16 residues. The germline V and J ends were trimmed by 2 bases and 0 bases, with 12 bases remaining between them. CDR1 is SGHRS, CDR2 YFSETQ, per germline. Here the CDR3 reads CASSLQPVSSGNTIYF. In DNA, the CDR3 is TGCGCCAGCAGCTTACAACCAGTGTCCTCTGGAAACACCATATATTTT.

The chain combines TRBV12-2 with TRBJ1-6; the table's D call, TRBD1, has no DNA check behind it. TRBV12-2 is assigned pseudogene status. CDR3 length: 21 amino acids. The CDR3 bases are TGTGCAAGTCGCTTAGTTGGGGACAGACAACCCCCGACCAACTATAATTCACCCCTCCACTTT. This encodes CASRLVGDRQPPTNYNSPLHF.

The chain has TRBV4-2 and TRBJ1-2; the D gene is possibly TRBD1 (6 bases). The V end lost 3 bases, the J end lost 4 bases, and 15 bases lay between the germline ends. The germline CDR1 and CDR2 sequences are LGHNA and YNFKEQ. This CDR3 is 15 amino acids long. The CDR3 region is CASSQERQVIYGYTF. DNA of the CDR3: TGTGCCAGCAGCCAGGAGAGACAGGTGATCTATGGCTACACCTTC.

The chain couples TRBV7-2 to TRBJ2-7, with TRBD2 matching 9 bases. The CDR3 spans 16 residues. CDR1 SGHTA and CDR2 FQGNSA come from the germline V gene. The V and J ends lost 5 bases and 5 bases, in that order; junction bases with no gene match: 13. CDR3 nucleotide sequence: TGTGCCAGCAGCCCTGGGGTGCGGGAGGGTTCGCACGAGCAGTACTTC. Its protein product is CASSPGVREGSHEQYF.

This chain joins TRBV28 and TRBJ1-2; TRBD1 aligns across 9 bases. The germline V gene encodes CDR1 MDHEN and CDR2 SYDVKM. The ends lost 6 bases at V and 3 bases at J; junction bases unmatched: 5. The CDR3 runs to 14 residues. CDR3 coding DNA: TGTGCCAGCAGAAACGACAGGGGGTACTATGGCTACACCTTC. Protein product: CASRNDRGYYGYTF.

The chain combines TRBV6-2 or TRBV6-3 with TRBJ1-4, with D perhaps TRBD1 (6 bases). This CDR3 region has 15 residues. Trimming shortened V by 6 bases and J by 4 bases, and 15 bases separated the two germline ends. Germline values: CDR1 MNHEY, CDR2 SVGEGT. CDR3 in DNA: TGTGCCAGCAGCCCCCGGACAGCATATAATGAAAAACTGTTTTTT. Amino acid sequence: CASSPRTAYNEKLFF.

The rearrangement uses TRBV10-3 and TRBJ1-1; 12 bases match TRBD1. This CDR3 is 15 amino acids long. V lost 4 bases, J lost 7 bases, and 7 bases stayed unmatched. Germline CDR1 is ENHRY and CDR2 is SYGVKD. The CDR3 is CAISVSGTGGLEAFF. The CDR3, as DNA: TGTGCCATCAGTGTTTCTGGGACAGGGGGCCTTGAAGCTTTCTTT.

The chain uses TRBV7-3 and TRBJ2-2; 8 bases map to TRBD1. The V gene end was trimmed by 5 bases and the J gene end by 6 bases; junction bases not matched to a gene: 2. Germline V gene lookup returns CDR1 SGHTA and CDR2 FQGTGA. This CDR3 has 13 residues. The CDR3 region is CASSRQGSGELFF. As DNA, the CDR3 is TGTGCCAGCAGCAGACAGGGGTCCGGGGAGCTGTTTTTT.